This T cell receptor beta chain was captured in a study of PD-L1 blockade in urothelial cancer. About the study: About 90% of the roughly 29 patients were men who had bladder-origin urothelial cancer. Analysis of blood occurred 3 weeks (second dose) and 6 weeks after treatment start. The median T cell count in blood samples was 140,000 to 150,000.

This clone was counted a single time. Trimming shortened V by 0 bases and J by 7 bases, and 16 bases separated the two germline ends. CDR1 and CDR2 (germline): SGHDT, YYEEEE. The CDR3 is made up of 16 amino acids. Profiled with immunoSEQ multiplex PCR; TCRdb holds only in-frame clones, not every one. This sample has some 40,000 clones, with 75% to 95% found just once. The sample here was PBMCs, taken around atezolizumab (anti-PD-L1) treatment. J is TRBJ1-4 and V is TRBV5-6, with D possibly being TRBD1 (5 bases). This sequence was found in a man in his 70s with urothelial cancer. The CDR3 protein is CASSLAGQGIGEKLFF. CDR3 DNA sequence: TGTGCCAGCAGCTTGGCCGGTCAGGGAATAGGTGAAAAACTGTTTTTT.